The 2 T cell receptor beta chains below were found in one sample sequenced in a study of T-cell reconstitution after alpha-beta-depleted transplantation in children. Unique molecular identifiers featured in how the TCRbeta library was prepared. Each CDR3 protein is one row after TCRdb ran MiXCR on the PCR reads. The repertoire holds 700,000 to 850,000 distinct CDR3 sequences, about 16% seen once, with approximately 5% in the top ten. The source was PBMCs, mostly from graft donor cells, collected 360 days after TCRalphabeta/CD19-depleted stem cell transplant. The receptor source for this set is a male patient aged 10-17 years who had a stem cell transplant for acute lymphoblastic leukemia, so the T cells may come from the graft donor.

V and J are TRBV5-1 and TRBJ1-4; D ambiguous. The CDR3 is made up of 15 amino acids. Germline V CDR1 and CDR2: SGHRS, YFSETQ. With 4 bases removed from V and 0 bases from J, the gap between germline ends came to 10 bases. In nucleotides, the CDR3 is TGCGCCAGCAGCCAGGCCGGGGCAACTAATGAAAAACTGTTTTTT. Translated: CASSQAGATNEKLFF. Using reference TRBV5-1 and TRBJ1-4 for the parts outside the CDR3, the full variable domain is KAGVTQTPRYLIKTRGQQVTLSCSPISGHRSVSWYQQTPGQGLQFLFEYFSETQRNKGNFPGRFSGRQFSNSRSEMNVSTLELGDSALYLCASSQAGATNEKLFFGSGTQLSVL.

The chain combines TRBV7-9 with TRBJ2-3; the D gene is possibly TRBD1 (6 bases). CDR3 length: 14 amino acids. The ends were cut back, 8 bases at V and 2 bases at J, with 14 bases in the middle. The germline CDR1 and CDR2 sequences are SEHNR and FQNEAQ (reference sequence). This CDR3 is CASWDTEYTDTQYF. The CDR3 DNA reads TGTGCCAGCTGGGACACCGAATACACAGATACGCAGTATTTT.